The 9 T cell receptor beta chains presented below share a single source sample, sequenced in a study of T-cell memory formation after mild COVID-19. TCRdb fed the 5' RACE reads into MiXCR, producing one record per CDR3 protein. The sample shows about 560,000 distinct CDR3 sequences, about a fifth of them seen only once. Sequenced sample: PBMCs or a T cell subset sorted from them (not recorded which). Receptors were obtained from an adult woman who had mild COVID-19 (a few samples of this study predate the infection). Cell type and time point are not known.

The genes are TRBV7-9 and TRBJ1-2; TRBD1 is a possible D gene (5 bases). Trimming removed 5 bases from V and 6 bases from J, with 25 bases in between. The CDR3 runs to 17 residues. Per germline, CDR1 SEHNR and CDR2 FQNEAQ (reference sequence). In DNA form, the CDR3 reads TGTGCCAGCAGCACTCCGCCCGTAAGACAGCCAACCCATGGCTACACCTTC. It is translated as CASSTPPVRQPTHGYTF.

This clonotype has more than one count but fewer than ten. The rearrangement links TRBV19 to TRBJ1-2; possible D gene TRBD1, 6 bases. Germline V gene sequence: CDR1 LNHDA, CDR2 SQIVND (reference sequence). The CDR3 is 14 residues long. V was pared by 6 bases and J by 2 bases, with 13 bases between. The DNA of the CDR3 is TGTGCCAGTAGGAAGGACAGCGAGAACTATGGCTACACCTTC. Translation: CASRKDSENYGYTF.

This clonotype was counted only a few times. The chain employs TRBV20-1 and TRBJ2-3; 9 bases are a match to TRBD2. After removal of 3 bases from V and 5 bases from J, the junction contained 3 bases not matched to a gene. The germline gives CDR1 DFQATT, CDR2 SNEGSKA (reference sequence). The CDR3 sequence is 13 residues long. The CDR3, as DNA: TGCAGTGCTAGGGCGGGAGGGGAAGATACGCAGTATTTT. It is translated as CSARAGGEDTQYF.

This clonotype was detected ten times or more. This chain connects TRBV7-9 to TRBJ2-1, with a possible D match to TRBD2 (6 bases). Trimming took off 4 bases at V and 2 bases at J, with 15 bases between the two ends. The CDR3 sequence is 16 residues long. CDR1 is SEHNR, CDR2 FQNEAQ, per germline (reference sequence). The CDR3 here is CASSSLGGTPYNEQFF. DNA for the CDR3: TGTGCCAGCAGCTCCTTAGGAGGGACCCCCTACAATGAGCAGTTCTTC. The full variable domain, completed using reference TRBV7-9 and TRBJ2-1, is DTGVSQNPRHKITKRGQNVTFRCDPISEHNRLYWYRQTLGQGPEFLTYFQNEAQLEKSRLLSDRFSAERPKGSFSTLEIQRTEQGDSAMYLCASSSLGGTPYNEQFFGPGTRLTVL.

The gene calls are TRBV9 and TRBJ1-1; perhaps TRBD1 as D (6 bases). Germline loops: CDR1 SGDLS, CDR2 YYNGEE. Trimming shortened V by 3 bases and J by 5 bases, and 17 bases separated the two germline ends. This CDR3 comprises 15 residues. As DNA, the CDR3 is TGTGCCAGCAGCGAGACCCCAGGGGCAGGGACTGAAGCTTTCTTT. Its protein product is CASSETPGAGTEAFF.

This clonotype was detected only a few times. The J gene is TRBJ2-6, the V gene TRBV6-4; D not resolved. The germline V gene has CDR1 MRHNA and CDR2 SNTAGT. Trimming took off 5 bases at V and 0 bases at J, with 5 bases between the two ends. CDR3 size: 14 residues. The CDR3 nucleotides are TGTGCCAGCAGTAGTATCTCTGGGGCCAACGTCCTGACTTTC. Protein sequence: CASSSISGANVLTF.

This chain joins TRBV15 and TRBJ2-5; D remains unclear. Between the trimmed V and J ends, which lost 0 bases and 5 bases, there was a span of 10 bases. The CDR3 sequence is 14 residues long. CDR1 and CDR2 from the germline V gene are LNHNV and YYDKDF (reference sequence). Here the CDR3 DNA reads TGTGCCACCAGCAGAGATCTGGGTCAGGAGACCCAGTACTTC. Amino acid sequence: CATSRDLGQETQYF.

Many counts were recorded for this clonotype. The chain joins TRBV6-2 or TRBV6-3 to TRBJ2-4, with TRBD2 identical over 9 bases. The germline CDR1 and CDR2 sequences are MNHEY and SVGEGT. CDR3 length equals 16 residues. The J segment lost 1 base and the V segment lost 10 bases, leaving 11 bases of the junction unmatched. The DNA for the CDR3 is TGTGCCACAGGGGGTAGCGGGAGTGTCGCCAAAAACATTCAGTACTTC. Its translation is CATGGSGSVAKNIQYF.

In its sample, this clonotype was seen a few times. The rearrangement joins TRBV7-9 to TRBJ2-7; no clear D gene. CDR1 SEHNR and CDR2 FQNEAQ come from the germline V gene (reference sequence). The CDR3 runs to 14 residues. V gave up 5 bases and J gave up 5 bases, with 16 bases separating them. CDR3 protein: CASSPPVTYDEQYF. The CDR3 DNA reads as TGTGCCAGCAGCCCCCCAGTTACGTACGACGAGCAGTACTTC.